The clone carrying this T cell receptor (beta chain) was recorded once. Profiling relied on immunoSEQ multiplex PCR, and the TCRdb table lists in-frame clones only, not all of them. The sample contains under 20,000 clones, over 75% of which appear only once. The data are from a study of T cells and Merkel cell carcinoma outcomes. The TCR sequence derives from a human donor with Merkel cell carcinoma. Sequences were obtained from tumor tissue from Merkel cell carcinoma.

CDR3 sequence reads: CASSLGDTNYGYTF. CDR3 DNA: TGCGCCAGCAGCTTGGGGGACACCAACTATGGCTACACCTTC. The chain links TRBV5-1 to TRBJ1-2; tentatively, D is TRBD1 (6 bases). The CDR3 runs 14 residues. V lost 0 bases and J lost 2, with 8 bases in between. In germline, CDR1 is SGHRS, CDR2 YFSETQ.